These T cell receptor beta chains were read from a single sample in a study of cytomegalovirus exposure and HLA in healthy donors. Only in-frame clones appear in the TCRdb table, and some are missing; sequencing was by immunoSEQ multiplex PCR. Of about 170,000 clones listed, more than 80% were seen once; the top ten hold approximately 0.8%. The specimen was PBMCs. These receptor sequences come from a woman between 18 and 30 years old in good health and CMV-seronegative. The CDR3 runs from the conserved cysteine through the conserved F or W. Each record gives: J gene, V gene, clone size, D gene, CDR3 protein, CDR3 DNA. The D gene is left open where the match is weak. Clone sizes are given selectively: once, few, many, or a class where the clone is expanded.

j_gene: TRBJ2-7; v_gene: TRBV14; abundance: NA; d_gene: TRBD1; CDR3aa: CASSLRDRGAVQYF; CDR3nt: TGTGCCAGCAGCCTCCGGGACAGGGGCGCTGTGCAGTACTTC
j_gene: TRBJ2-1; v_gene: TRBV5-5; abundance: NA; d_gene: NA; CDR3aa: CASSLTGLTYNEQFF; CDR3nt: TGTGCCAGCAGCTTAACAGGGCTGACCTACAATGAGCAGTTCTTC
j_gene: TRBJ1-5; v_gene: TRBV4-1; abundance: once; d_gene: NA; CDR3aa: CASSRERSDPNQPQHF; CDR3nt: TGCGCCAGCAGCAGAGAGCGGTCAGACCCCAATCAGCCCCAGCATTTT
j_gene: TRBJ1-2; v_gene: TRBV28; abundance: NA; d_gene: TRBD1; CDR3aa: CASMGGTGGNGYTF; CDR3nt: TGTGCCAGCATGGGGGGGACAGGGGGGAATGGCTACACCTTC
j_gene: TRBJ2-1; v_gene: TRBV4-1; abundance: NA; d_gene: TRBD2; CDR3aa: CASSQDPRAGANEQFF; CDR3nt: TGCGCCAGCAGCCAAGACCCAAGGGCGGGAGCCAATGAGCAGTTCTTC
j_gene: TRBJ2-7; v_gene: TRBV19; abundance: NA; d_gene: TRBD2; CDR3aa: CASSMRTSGSSYEQYF; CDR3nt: TGTGCCAGTAGTATGCGGACTAGCGGGAGCTCCTACGAGCAGTACTTC
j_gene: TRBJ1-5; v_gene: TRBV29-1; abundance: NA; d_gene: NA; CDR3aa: CSVGDNQNQPQHF; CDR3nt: TGCAGCGTCGGGGACAACCAGAATCAGCCCCAGCATTTT
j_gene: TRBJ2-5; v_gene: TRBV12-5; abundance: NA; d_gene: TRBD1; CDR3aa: CASGLDQTGWETQYF; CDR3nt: TGTGCTAGTGGTTTGGACCAGACAGGGTGGGAGACCCAGTACTTC
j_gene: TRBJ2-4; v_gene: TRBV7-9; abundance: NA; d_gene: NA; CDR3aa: CASSLAGQGNIQYF; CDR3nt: TGTGCCAGCAGCTTAGCTGGGCAGGGAAACATTCAGTACTTC
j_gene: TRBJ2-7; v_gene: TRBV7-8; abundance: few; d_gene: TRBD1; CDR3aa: CASSLLAGGYEQYF; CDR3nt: TGTGCCAGCAGCTTATTGGCAGGGGGCTACGAGCAGTACTTC
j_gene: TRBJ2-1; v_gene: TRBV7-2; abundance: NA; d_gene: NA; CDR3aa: CASSSSGTLNEQFF; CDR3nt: TGTGCCAGCAGCTCTTCGGGAACCCTCAATGAGCAGTTCTTC
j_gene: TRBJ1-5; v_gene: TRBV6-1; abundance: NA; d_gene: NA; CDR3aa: CASSEAKRGGAGF; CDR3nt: TGTGCCAGCAGTGAAGCGAAGCGAGGGGGTGCGGGCTTT
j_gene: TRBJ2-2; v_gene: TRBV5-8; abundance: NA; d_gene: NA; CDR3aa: CASSLVATGELFF; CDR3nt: TGTGCCAGCAGCTTGGTAGCTACCGGGGAGCTGTTTTTT
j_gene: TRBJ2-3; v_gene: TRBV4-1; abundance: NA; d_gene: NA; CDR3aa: CASSQVFTGDFTDTQYF; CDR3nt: TGCGCCAGCAGCCAAGTATTCACGGGTGACTTCACAGATACGCAGTATTTT
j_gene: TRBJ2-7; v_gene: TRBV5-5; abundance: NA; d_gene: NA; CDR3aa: CASSLVQDKGQYF; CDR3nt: TGTGCCAGCAGCTTGGTCCAGGACAAGGGGCAGTACTTC
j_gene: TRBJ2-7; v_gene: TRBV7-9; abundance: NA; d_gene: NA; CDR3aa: CASSITYEQYF; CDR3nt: TGTGCCAGCAGCATAACCTACGAGCAGTACTTC
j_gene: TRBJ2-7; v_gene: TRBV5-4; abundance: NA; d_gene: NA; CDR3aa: CASSPTGSYEQYF; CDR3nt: TGTGCCAGCAGCCCTACAGGGTCCTACGAGCAGTACTTC
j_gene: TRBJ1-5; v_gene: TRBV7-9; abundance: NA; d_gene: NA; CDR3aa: CASSLGGLNQPQHF; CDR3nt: TGTGCCAGCAGCCTCGGAGGGTTGAATCAGCCCCAGCATTTT
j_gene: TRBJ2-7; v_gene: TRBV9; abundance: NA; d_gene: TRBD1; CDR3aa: CASSVGPDRDYEQYF; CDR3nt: TGTGCCAGCAGCGTAGGTCCGGACAGGGACTACGAGCAGTACTTC
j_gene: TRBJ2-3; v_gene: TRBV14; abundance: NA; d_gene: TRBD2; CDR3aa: CASSATTSGAGIDTQYF; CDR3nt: TGTGCCAGCAGCGCCACGACCAGCGGGGCTGGGATAGATACGCAGTATTTT
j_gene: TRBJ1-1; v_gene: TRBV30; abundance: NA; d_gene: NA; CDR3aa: CAWSHSGAEAFF; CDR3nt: TGTGCCTGGAGTCACTCCGGTGCTGAAGCTTTCTTT
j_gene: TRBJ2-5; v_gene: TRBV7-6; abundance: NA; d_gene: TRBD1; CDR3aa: CASSYLTGVGETQYF; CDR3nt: TGTGCCAGCAGCTATCTGACAGGGGTTGGAGAGACCCAGTACTTC
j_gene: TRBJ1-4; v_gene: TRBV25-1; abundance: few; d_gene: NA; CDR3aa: CASSPVNNEKLFF; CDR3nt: TGTGCCAGCAGTCCGGTCAATAATGAAAAACTGTTTTTT
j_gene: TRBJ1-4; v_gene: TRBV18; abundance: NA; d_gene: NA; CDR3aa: CASSPSGEEKLFF; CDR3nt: TGTGCCAGCTCACCTTCAGGGGAGGAAAAACTGTTTTTT
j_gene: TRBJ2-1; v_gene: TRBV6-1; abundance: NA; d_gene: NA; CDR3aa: CASSEASRGNEQFF; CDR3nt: TGTGCCAGCAGTGAAGCGAGTAGGGGCAATGAGCAGTTCTTC
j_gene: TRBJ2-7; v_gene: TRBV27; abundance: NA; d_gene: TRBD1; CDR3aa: CASSLFGTADYSYEQYF; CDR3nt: TGTGCCAGCAGTTTATTTGGGACAGCTGATTATTCCTACGAGCAGTACTTC
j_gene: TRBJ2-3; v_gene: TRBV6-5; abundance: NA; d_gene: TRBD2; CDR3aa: CASSYAWEGSTDTQYF; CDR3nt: TGTGCCAGCAGTTACGCCTGGGAGGGGAGCACAGATACGCAGTATTTT
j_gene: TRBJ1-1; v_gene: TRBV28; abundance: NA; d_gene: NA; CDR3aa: CASSLRQLNTEAFF; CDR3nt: TGTGCCAGCAGTTTAAGACAGCTGAACACTGAAGCTTTCTTT
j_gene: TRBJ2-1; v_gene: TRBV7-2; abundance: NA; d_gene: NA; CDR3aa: CASSFPGAGNEQFF; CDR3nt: TGTGCCAGCAGCTTCCCGGGAGCGGGCAATGAGCAGTTCTTC